This T cell receptor (beta chain) appears in the sequencing data of a study of T cells after yellow fever vaccination. Background on the study: The authors prepared low-cell-number fractions using SMART-Seq v4 Ultra Low Input.

UMIs and a universal primer site were added when TCR cDNA was made by 5'RACE template switching. MiXCR was run by TCRdb on the 5' RACE reads, yielding one entry per CDR3 protein. This sample has 450,000 to 550,000 distinct CDR3 sequences, with 20% to 25% found just once. Germline CDR1 and CDR2: SQVTM and ANQGSEA. Between the trimmed V and J ends, which lost 2 bases and 7 bases, there was a span of 11 bases. This CDR3 has 13 residues. Specimen: PBMCs, collected roughly 20 days after the first yellow fever vaccination. The source of this sequence is a man younger than 35 who received the YFV17D yellow fever vaccine. The chain has TRBV29-1 and TRBJ2-2; no reliable D call. In nucleotides, the CDR3 is TGCAGCGTTGAAATCATGGCGAACGGGGAGCTGTTTTTT. Translated, it gives CSVEIMANGELFF.